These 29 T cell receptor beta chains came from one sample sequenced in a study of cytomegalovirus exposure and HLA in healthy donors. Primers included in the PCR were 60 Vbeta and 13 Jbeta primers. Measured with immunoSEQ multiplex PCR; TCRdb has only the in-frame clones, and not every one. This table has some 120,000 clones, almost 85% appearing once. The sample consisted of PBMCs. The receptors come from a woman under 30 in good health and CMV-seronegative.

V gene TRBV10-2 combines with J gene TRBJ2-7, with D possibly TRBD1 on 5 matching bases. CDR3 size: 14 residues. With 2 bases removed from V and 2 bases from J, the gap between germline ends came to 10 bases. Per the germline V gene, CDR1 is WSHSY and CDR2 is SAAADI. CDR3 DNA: TGCGCCAGCAGTGAGCTCAGGGCGACCTACGAGCAGTACTTC. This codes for CASSELRATYEQYF.

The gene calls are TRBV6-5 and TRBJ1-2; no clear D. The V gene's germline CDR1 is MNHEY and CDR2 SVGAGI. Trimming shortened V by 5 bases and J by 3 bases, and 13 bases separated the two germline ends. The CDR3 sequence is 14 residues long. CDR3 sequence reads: CASSHHPSDYGYTF. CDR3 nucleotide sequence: TGTGCCAGCAGTCACCATCCCTCGGACTATGGCTACACCTTC.

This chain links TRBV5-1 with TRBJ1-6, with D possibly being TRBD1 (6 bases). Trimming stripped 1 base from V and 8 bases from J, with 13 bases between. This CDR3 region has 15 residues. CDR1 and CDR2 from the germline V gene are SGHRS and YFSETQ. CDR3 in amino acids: CASSLSGGADSPLHF. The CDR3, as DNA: TGCGCCAGCAGCTTGTCGGGGGGCGCGGATTCACCCCTCCACTTT.

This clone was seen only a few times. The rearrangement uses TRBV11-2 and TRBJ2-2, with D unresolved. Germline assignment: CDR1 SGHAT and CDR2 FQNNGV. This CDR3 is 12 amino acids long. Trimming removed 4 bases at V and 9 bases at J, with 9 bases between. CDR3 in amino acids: CASSSPRWELFF. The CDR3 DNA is TGTGCCAGCAGCTCCCCTCGGTGGGAGCTGTTTTTT.

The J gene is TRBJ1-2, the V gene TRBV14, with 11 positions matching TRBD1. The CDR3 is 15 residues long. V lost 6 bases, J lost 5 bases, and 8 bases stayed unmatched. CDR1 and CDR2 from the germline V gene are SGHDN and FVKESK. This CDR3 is CASRPRTGGVYGYTF. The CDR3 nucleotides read TGTGCCAGCAGACCTCGGACAGGGGGCGTTTATGGCTACACCTTC.

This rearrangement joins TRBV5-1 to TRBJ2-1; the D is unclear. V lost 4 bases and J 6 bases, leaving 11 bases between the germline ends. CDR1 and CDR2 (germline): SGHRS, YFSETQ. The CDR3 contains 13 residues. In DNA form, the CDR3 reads TGCGCCAGCAGCCTAGATCCGAGCAATGAGCAGTTCTTC. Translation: CASSLDPSNEQFF. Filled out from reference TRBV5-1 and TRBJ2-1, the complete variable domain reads KAGVTQTPRYLIKTRGQQVTLSCSPISGHRSVSWYQQTPGQGLQFLFEYFSETQRNKGNFPGRFSGRQFSNSRSEMNVSTLELGDSALYLCASSLDPSNEQFFGPGTRLTVL.

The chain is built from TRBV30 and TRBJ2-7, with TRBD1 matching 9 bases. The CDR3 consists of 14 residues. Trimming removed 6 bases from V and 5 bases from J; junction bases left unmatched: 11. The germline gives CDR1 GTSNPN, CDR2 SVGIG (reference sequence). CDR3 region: CACAPGQGDHEQYF. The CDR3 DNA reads TGTGCCTGCGCACCGGGACAGGGTGACCACGAGCAGTACTTC.

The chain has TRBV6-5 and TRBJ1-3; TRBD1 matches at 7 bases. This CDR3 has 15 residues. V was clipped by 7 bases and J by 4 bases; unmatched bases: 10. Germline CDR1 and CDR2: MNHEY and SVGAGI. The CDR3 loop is CASTGRGTVGNTIYF. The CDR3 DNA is TGTGCCAGCACCGGAAGGGGGACAGTCGGAAACACCATATATTTT.

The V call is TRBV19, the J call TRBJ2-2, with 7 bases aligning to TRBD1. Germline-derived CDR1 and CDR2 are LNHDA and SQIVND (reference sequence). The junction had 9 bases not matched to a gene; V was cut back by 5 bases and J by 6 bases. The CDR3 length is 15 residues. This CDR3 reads CASSSSTGVAGELFF. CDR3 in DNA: TGTGCCAGTAGTTCCTCTACAGGGGTGGCCGGGGAGCTGTTTTTT.

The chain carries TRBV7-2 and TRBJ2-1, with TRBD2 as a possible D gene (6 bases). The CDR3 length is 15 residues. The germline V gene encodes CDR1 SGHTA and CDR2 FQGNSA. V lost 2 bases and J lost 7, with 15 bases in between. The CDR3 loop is CASSLFSGKGNEQFF. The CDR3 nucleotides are TGTGCCAGCAGCTTATTTAGCGGTAAAGGGAATGAGCAGTTCTTC.

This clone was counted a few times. This chain's CDR3 is CASSYPTGEGYEQYF. The CDR3 nucleotides are TGTGCCAGCAGTTACCCGACAGGGGAGGGTTACGAGCAGTACTTC. The chain joins TRBV6-5 to TRBJ2-7; tentative D call: TRBD1 (8 bases). The germline V and J ends were trimmed by 2 bases and 4 bases, with 15 bases remaining between them. The CDR3 has 15 amino acids. The germline V gene has CDR1 MNHEY and CDR2 SVGAGI.

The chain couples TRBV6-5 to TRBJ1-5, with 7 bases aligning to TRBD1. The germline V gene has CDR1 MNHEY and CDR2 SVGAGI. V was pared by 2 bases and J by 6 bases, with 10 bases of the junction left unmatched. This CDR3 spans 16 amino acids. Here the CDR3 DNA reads TGTGCCAGCAGTTACAGGGCAGGGGGGTTTGGTCAGCCCCAGCATTTT. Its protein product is CASSYRAGGFGQPQHF.

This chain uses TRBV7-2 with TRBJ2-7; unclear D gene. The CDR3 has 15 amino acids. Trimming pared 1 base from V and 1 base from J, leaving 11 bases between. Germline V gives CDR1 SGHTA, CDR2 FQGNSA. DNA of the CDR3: TGTGCCAGCAGCTTAGATTTCGCGGTGTCCTACGAGCAGTACTTC. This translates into CASSLDFAVSYEQYF.

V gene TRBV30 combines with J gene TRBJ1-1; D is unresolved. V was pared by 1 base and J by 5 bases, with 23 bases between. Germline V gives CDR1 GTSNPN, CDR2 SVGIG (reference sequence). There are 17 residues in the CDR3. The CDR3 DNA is TGTGCCTGGAGTGGGGGAGGTTCAAGGGAAAGGACGACTGAAGCTTTCTTT. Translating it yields CAWSGGGSRERTTEAFF.

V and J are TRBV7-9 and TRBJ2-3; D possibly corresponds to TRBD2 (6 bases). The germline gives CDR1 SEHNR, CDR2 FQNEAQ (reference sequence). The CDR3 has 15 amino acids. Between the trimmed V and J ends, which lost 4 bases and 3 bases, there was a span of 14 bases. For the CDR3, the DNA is TGTGCCAGCAGCTCGGGGTTAGGGAGGACAGATACGCAGTATTTT. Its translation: CASSSGLGRTDTQYF.

The CDR3 DNA sequence: TGTGCCAGCAGTTACCGCTTGGCAGACAATGAGCAGTTCTTC. Its protein is CASSYRLADNEQFF. V is TRBV6-6 and J is TRBJ2-1; no firm D call. CDR1 and CDR2 (germline): MNHNY, SVGAGI (reference sequence). This CDR3 comprises 14 residues. Trimming took 2 bases from V and 5 from J, leaving 10 bases between them.

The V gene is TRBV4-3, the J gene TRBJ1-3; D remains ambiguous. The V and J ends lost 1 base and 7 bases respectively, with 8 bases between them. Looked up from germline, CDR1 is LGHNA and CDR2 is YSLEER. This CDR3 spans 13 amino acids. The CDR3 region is CASSQGIANTIYF. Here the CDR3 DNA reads TGCGCCAGCAGCCAAGGTATCGCGAACACCATATATTTT.

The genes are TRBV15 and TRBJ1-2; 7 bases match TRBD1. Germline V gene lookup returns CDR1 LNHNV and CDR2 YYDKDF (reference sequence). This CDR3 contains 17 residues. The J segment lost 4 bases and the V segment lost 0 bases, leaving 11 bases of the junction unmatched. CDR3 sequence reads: CATSREEPGQLTYGYTF. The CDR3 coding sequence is TGTGCCACCAGCAGAGAGGAACCGGGACAGCTTACCTATGGCTACACCTTC.

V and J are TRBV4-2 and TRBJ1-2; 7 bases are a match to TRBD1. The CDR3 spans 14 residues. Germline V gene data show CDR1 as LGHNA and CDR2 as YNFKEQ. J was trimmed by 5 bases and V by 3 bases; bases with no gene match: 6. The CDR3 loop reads CASSQAGGKYGYTF. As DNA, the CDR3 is TGTGCCAGCAGCCAGGCAGGGGGGAAGTATGGCTACACCTTC.

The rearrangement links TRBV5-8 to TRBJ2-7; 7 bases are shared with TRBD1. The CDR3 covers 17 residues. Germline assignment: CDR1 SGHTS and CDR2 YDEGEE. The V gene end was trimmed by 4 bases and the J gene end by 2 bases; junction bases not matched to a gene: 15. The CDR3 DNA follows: TGTGCCAGCAGCCCATCGACGGGACAGAGGTATCCCTACGAGCAGTACTTC. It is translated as CASSPSTGQRYPYEQYF. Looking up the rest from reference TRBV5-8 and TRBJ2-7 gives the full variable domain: EAGVTQSPTHLIKTRGQQATLRCSPISGHTSVYWYQQALGLGLQFLLWYDEGEERNRGNFPPRFSGRQFPNYSSELNVNALELEDSALYLCASSPSTGQRYPYEQYFGPGTRLTVT.

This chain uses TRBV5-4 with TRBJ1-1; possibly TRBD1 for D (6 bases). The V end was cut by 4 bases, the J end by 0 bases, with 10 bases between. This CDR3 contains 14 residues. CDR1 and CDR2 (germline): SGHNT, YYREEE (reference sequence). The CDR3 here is CASSNWTVNTEAFF. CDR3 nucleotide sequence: TGTGCCAGCAGCAACTGGACAGTGAACACTGAAGCTTTCTTT.

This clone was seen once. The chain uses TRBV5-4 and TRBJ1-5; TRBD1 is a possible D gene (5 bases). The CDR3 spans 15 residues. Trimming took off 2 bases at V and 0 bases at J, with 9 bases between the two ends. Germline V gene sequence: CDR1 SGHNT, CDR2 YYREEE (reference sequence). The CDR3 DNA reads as TGTGCCAGCAGCTTTGGGGGGTCTAGCAATCAGCCCCAGCATTTT. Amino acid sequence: CASSFGGSSNQPQHF.

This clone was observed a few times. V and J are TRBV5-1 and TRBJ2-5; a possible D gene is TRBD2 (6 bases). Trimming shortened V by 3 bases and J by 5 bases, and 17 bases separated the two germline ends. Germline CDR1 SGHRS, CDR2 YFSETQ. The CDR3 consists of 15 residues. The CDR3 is CASSWSSLGGETQYF. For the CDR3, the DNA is TGCGCCAGCAGCTGGAGCTCACTAGGAGGGGAGACCCAGTACTTC.

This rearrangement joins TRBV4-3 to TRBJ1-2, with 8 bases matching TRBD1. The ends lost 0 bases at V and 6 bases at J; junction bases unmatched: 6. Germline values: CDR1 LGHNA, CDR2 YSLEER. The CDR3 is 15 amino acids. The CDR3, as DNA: TGCGCCAGCAGCCAAGAAGTCGACAGGGGAAATGGCTACACCTTC. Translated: CASSQEVDRGNGYTF.

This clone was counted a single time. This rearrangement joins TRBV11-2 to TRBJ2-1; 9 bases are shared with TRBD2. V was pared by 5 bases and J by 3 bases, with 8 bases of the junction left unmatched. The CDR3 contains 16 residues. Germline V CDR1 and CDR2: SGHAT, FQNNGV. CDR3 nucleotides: TGTGCCAGCAGCAATCGGCTAGCGGGGAACTACAATGAGCAGTTCTTC. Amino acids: CASSNRLAGNYNEQFF. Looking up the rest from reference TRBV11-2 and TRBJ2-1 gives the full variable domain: EAGVAQSPRYKIIEKRQSVAFWCNPISGHATLYWYQQILGQGPKLLIQFQNNGVVDDSQLPKDRFSAERLKGVDSTLKIQPAKLEDSAVYLCASSNRLAGNYNEQFFGPGTRLTVL.

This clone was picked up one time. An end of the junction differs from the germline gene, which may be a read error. The CDR3 is CSSKETRQGVLGEQYF. DNA for the CDR3: TGTTCCAGCAAGGAAACGCGGCAGGGCGTCCTAGGCGAGCAGTACTTC. This chain links TRBV7-9 with TRBJ2-7; D perhaps matches TRBD1 (5 bases). Germline V CDR1 and CDR2: SEHNR, FQNEAQ (reference sequence). CDR3 length: 16 amino acids. Full variable domain (remainder filled in from reference TRBV7-9 and TRBJ2-7): DTGVSQNPRHKITKRGQNVTFRCDPISEHNRLYWYRQTLGQGPEFLTYFQNEAQLEKSRLLSDRFSAERPKGSFSTLEIQRTEQGDSAMYLCSSKETRQGVLGEQYFGPGTRLTVT.

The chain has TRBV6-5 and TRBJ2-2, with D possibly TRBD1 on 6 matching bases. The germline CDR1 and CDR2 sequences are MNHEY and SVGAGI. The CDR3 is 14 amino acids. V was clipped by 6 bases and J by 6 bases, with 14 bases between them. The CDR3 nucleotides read TGTGCCAGCAGGAAACTCACAGGGCCCGGGGAGCTGTTTTTT. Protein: CASRKLTGPGELFF.

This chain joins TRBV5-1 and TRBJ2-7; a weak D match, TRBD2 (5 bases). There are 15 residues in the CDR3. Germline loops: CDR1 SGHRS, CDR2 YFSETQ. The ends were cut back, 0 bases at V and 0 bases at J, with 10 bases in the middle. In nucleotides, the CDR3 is TGCGCCAGCAGCTTGGGTCCAGCGGCCTCCTACGAGCAGTACTTC. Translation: CASSLGPAASYEQYF.

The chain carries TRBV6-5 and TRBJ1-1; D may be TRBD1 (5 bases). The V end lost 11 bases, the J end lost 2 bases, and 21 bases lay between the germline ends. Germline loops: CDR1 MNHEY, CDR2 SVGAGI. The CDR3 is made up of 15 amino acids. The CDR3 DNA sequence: TGTGCCGCGTGGGGATGGGGCAGCGAAAACACTGAAGCTTTCTTT. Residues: CAAWGWGSENTEAFF.